This T cell receptor (beta chain) is drawn from a study of post-analysis software for immune sequencing data. Findings of the study overall: Four or five TRBV segments were more frequent in patients than controls; TRBV5-6, TRBV5-1 and TRBV20-1 belonged to this group. Significantly decreased normalized Chao1 diversity was recorded for multiple sclerosis patients relative to controls.

TCR beta cDNA libraries included unique molecular identifiers. One entry per CDR3 protein, called by TCRdb with MiXCR from the PCR reads. Among a few hundred thousand distinct CDR3 sequences listed, about a third were seen once. This CDR3 is built from 14 residues. CDR1 SGHRS and CDR2 YFSETQ come from the germline V gene. J was trimmed by 0 bases and V by 4 bases; bases with no gene match: 3. This clonotype occurred a few times. The antigen is not known. The source is a girl between 2 and 17 years old with multiple sclerosis. Sequenced: blood. This chain connects TRBV5-1 to TRBJ2-5, with TRBD1 matching over 7 bases. The CDR3 here is CASSPQGNQETQYF. The CDR3 coding sequence is TGCGCCAGCAGCCCACAGGGGAACCAAGAGACCCAGTACTTC.